This T cell receptor beta chain derives from a study of T cell clonotyping in hematopoietic cell transplantation. Study-wide points: Broader posttransplant TCR repertoire diversity was predicted by graft donor and pretransplant recipient Inverse Simpson Index values. After transplant, recipient diversity fell while pathologically expanded clonotypes grew through day 180.

Time point here: recipient sample about 28 days before transplant, after cytoreduction. In regard to this clone: What it recognizes is unknown.

V dropped 6 bases and J dropped 3; count of bases not matched to a gene: 7. Germline V gene data show CDR1 as MNHNS and CDR2 as SASEGT. This CDR3 region has 14 residues. Generated by immunoSEQ multiplex PCR, the TCRdb table keeps only in-frame clones and is missing some. Of about 49,000 clones listed, 65% to 90% are singletons. This specimen consisted of peripheral blood mononuclear cells, obtained before stem cell transplant. J is TRBJ1-1 and V is TRBV6-1; 7 bases are a match to TRBD1. The sequence derives from a man in his fifties or sixties with biphenotypic leukemia. Some clones in this sample may be carry-over from other donors' samples. For the CDR3, the DNA is TGTGCCAGCAGCCATCAGGGGGAAGACACTGAAGCTTTCTTT. It codes for CASSHQGEDTEAFF.